This section outlines one T cell receptor (beta chain) sequence together with its context. What this receptor recognizes is not known. Its ends do not fully match the called genes, so a read error is possible. This sample was taken from a study of lymphopenia after photon versus proton radiotherapy (dated 2019 in TCRdb). For context, the study as a whole: The study compared the immunological effects of photon versus proton radiation therapy in patients with gastrointestinal tumors who developed high-grade lymphopenia. The cohort comprised approximately 21 patients with gastrointestinal tumors who received either photon or proton therapy and then developed lymphopenia. The study was designed to characterize how the impact on the immune system differs between the two radiation modalities. The paper's findings and limits, for the study overall: Across the cohort, a larger post-nadir drop in TCR diversity was inversely correlated with overall survival time among patients who died. Relative stability during treatment was observed in proton-treated patients, whereas loss of naive T cells and TCR diversity and gain of effector/memory populations were observed in photon-treated patients. The survival association was assessed only in patients who died, and the authors presented better survival with proton therapy as a possibility rather than a demonstrated result. After the lymphocyte count nadir, photon-treated repertoires showed oligoclonal expansion, especially of CD8+ Temra cells, which drove the drop in diversity.

As encoded in the germline V gene (reference sequence), CDR1 is GTSNPN while CDR2 is SVGIG. Its CDR3 holds 14 amino acids, cysteine through phenylalanine. Only the CDR3 part of the read is kept: 42 bases, read in frame from the first base. To prepare the library, the immunoSEQ multiplex PCR assay was applied. Alongside multiparametric flow cytometry, deep sequencing of rearranged TCR beta loci was used to profile the T cell repertoires. Not all clones reach the TCRdb copy of this immuneACCESS table, which keeps in-frame sequences only. Checked studies attribute under half of the gap to unresolved V genes and leave the rest unexplained. The sample profile shows about 20,000 clones; 92% of them were found once. The top ten clones comprise roughly 1.8% of the sample.

The chain joins TRBV30 to TRBJ1-1; a tentative D call is TRBD1 (5 bases match). The receptor was isolated from a woman in her thirties or forties with cholangiocarcinoma. Specimen: peripheral blood, collected from a patient treated with photon-based radiotherapy. The CDR3 protein sequence reads: CAWSWGPPNAEAFF. The DNA reads TGTGCCTGGAGTTGGGGACCGCCGAACGCTGAAGCTTTCTTT.